This T cell receptor (beta chain) was documented in a study of blood T cell repertoires in COVID-19. This CDR3 spans 13 amino acids. Germline CDR1 reads MDHEN; CDR2 reads SYDVKM. Trimming cost V 7 bases and J 6 bases; bases outside gene matches: 6. This clone has just a few counts. How the authors handled the data: Reference gene primers were amplified, and this amplification served to estimate nucleated cell counts. Assay used: immunoSEQ multiplex PCR; TCRdb lists only in-frame clones, some missing. Clonal size and the V and J genes are those of that table, whereas D and trimming came from the DNA. The sample comprises over 100,000 clones, around four fifths of which are singletons, and 7% to 9% rests with the top ten.

V and J are TRBV28 and TRBJ1-2; 9 bases fit TRBD1. The sequenced sample consisted of peripheral blood. The TCR originated in a man aged 65 to 85 with acute or convalescent COVID-19. CDR3 protein: CASNGDRENGYTF. CDR3 nucleotide sequence: TGTGCCAGCAACGGGGACAGGGAGAATGGCTACACCTTC.